This T cell receptor beta chain came from a study of blood T cell repertoires in COVID-19. Overall study context: Acute-phase and convalescent COVID-19 samples originated in the United States, Italy and Spain.

This clone was detected only once. From germline, CDR1 is KGHSH and CDR2 LQKENI. Trimming removed 3 bases at V and 8 bases at J, with 10 bases between. This CDR3 has 13 residues. Assay: immunoSEQ multiplex PCR; the TCRdb copy retains only in-frame clones and omits some. The sample carries 200,000 to 250,000 clones, roughly 82% recorded once. The chain couples TRBV18 to TRBJ1-4; a possible D gene is TRBD1 (5 bases). This receptor was obtained from a woman aged 80 or over with COVID-19, enrolled during active disease. The specimen sequenced was peripheral blood. The CDR3 protein is CASSPGTAEKLFF. Here the CDR3 DNA reads TGTGCCAGCTCACCCGGGACTGCCGAAAAACTGTTTTTT.